Listed here are 30 T cell receptor beta chains from one sample, sequenced in a study of shared clonotypes between healthy human individuals. Repertoires were generated with immunoSEQ multiplex PCR, while TCRdb's copy carries only in-frame clones and drops some. The table lists roughly 2.2 million clones, roughly 92% of them singletons. The sequenced sample consisted of naive CD4+ T cells from PBMCs. Sample subset: CD45RA+ positively selected. The receptors here all came from a man in his late teens or twenties in good health. Some clones in this sample may be carry-over from other donors' samples.

On this clone itself: This specimen includes other DNA sequences encoding the same CDR3. V usage is TRBV28 and J usage is TRBJ1-4; 9 bases map to TRBD1. The CDR3 consists of 16 residues. Losses at the gene ends were 2 bases for V and 8 bases for J; bases not matched to a gene: 9. Germline V lookup: CDR1 MDHEN, CDR2 SYDVKM. CDR3 sequence reads: CASSLPRTGEREKLFF. For the CDR3, the DNA is TGTGCCAGCAGTTTACCCCGGACAGGGGAGAGGGAAAAACTGTTTTTT.

The count of this clone is one. The J gene is TRBJ2-3, the V gene TRBV18; D gene uncertain. Germline loops: CDR1 KGHSH, CDR2 LQKENI. This CDR3 has 16 amino acids. V lost 0 bases and J lost 0, with 10 bases in between. CDR3 nucleotides: TGTGCCAGCTCACCACCGGGCACCTATAGCACAGATACGCAGTATTTT. Amino acids: CASSPPGTYSTDTQYF.

V is TRBV28 and J is TRBJ2-7; D is possibly TRBD2 (5 bases). CDR3 size: 16 residues. Trimming removed 7 bases from V and 0 bases from J, with 19 bases in between. Germline CDR1 reads MDHEN; CDR2 reads SYDVKM. The CDR3 spells CASIGWVRDSSYEQYF. The CDR3 DNA is TGTGCCAGCATCGGATGGGTGAGGGATTCCTCCTACGAGCAGTACTTC.

The CDR3 region has the DNA TGTGCCAGCAGCCCCCTCCAACGGGACACCTATGGCTACACCTTC. This gives the protein CASSPLQRDTYGYTF. The chain uses TRBV11-2 and TRBJ1-2; tentatively, D is TRBD1 (6 bases). The germline V and J ends were trimmed by 5 bases and 4 bases, with 17 bases remaining between them. The CDR3 is made up of 15 amino acids. Germline-derived CDR1 and CDR2 are SGHAT and FQNNGV. Drawing the rest from reference TRBV11-2 and TRBJ1-2, the complete variable domain is EAGVAQSPRYKIIEKRQSVAFWCNPISGHATLYWYQQILGQGPKLLIQFQNNGVVDDSQLPKDRFSAERLKGVDSTLKIQPAKLEDSAVYLCASSPLQRDTYGYTFGSGTRLTVV.

This chain uses TRBV15 with TRBJ1-2; D call uncertain. From germline, CDR1 is LNHNV and CDR2 YYDKDF (reference sequence). With 3 bases removed from V and 4 bases from J, the gap between germline ends came to 12 bases. This CDR3 has 14 amino acids. DNA for the CDR3: TGTGCCACCAGCAGTTACGGGTCAGGCTATGGCTACACCTTC. Protein product: CATSSYGSGYGYTF.

With respect to this clone: At the DNA level, this CDR3 is encoded by other sequences in the same sample as well. J is TRBJ1-1 and V is TRBV5-1, with a possible D match to TRBD1 (5 bases). Trimming removed 0 bases at V and 5 bases at J, with 11 bases between. The CDR3 is made up of 14 amino acids. The germline V gene has CDR1 SGHRS and CDR2 YFSETQ. In DNA form, the CDR3 reads TGCGCCAGCAGCTTGGTGGGAGGGGATACTGAAGCTTTCTTT. Protein product: CASSLVGGDTEAFF.

Details on this clone: The sample holds other DNA sequences that translate to the same CDR3. V gene TRBV5-1 combines with J gene TRBJ1-3; D unresolved. The CDR3 has 14 amino acids. Looked up from germline, CDR1 is SGHRS and CDR2 is YFSETQ. Trimming pared 0 bases from V and 4 bases from J, leaving 8 bases between. DNA of the CDR3: TGCGCCAGCAGCTTGGCTCAGCCGGGAAACACCATATATTTT. Protein product: CASSLAQPGNTIYF.

This chain uses TRBV5-4 with TRBJ2-2; D ambiguous. Germline V CDR1 and CDR2: SGHNT, YYREEE (reference sequence). Trimming removed 4 bases at V and 1 base at J, with 2 bases between. This CDR3 region has 12 residues. The CDR3 nucleotides are TGTGCCAGCAGCGTGAACACCGGGGAGCTGTTTTTT. Translating it yields CASSVNTGELFF.

The gene calls are TRBV19 and TRBJ1-2; tentative D call: TRBD1 (5 bases). CDR1 and CDR2 from the germline V gene are LNHDA and SQIVND (reference sequence). This CDR3 has 14 residues. The V end lost 6 bases, the J end lost 0 bases, and 11 bases lay between the germline ends. The CDR3 nucleotides are TGTGCCAGTAGCCCAGGGACTCCTAACTATGGCTACACCTTC. Residues: CASSPGTPNYGYTF.

The chain recombines TRBV19 with TRBJ1-4; D not resolved. The CDR3 runs to 13 residues. Between the trimmed V and J ends, which lost 7 bases and 4 bases, there was a span of 10 bases. Germline values: CDR1 LNHDA, CDR2 SQIVND (reference sequence). CDR3 region: CASKRADNEKLFF. Written as DNA, the CDR3 is TGTGCCAGTAAGAGGGCTGATAATGAAAAACTGTTTTTT.

The chain uses TRBV6-1 and TRBJ1-5; D is undetermined. Looked up from germline, CDR1 is MNHNS and CDR2 is SASEGT. Deletions cut 2 bases from V and 0 bases from J, with 11 bases between. There are 16 residues in the CDR3. The CDR3 sequence is CASSETPRGSNQPQHF. The DNA of the CDR3 is TGTGCCAGCAGTGAAACTCCCCGGGGTAGCAATCAGCCCCAGCATTTT.

J is TRBJ1-2 and V is TRBV18, with D maybe TRBD1 (5 bases). The V end was cut by 3 bases, the J end by 8 bases, with 22 bases between. There are 16 residues in the CDR3. Germline CDR1 reads KGHSH; CDR2 reads LQKENI. As DNA, the CDR3 is TGTGCCAGCTCACCGACTAACCCAAGGGGCGCCGGGGGCTACACCTTC. This codes for CASSPTNPRGAGGYTF.

With regard to this clone: Other DNA sequences in this specimen translate into the identical CDR3. The chain has TRBV5-4 and TRBJ1-1, with 7 bases that match TRBD1. Germline V gene sequence: CDR1 SGHNT, CDR2 YYREEE (reference sequence). J was trimmed by 1 base and V by 4 bases; bases with no gene match: 1. This CDR3 contains 13 residues. This CDR3 is CASSRDRNTEAFF. In DNA form, the CDR3 reads TGTGCCAGCAGCAGGGACAGGAACACTGAAGCTTTCTTT.

The CDR3 spells CATSRVAAVEKLFF. The CDR3 DNA follows: TGTGCCACCAGCAGAGTAGCGGCGGTTGAAAAACTGTTTTTT. The rearrangement uses TRBV15 and TRBJ1-4, with no clear D. Trimming stripped 1 base from V and 7 bases from J, with 10 bases between. Germline CDR1 reads LNHNV; CDR2 reads YYDKDF (reference sequence). The CDR3 extends over 14 amino acids.

This clone was seen a few times. This chain joins TRBV5-1 and TRBJ1-1; perhaps TRBD1 as D (6 bases). The CDR3 has 14 amino acids. Germline lookup yields CDR1 SGHRS and CDR2 YFSETQ. The ends were cut back, 4 bases at V and 1 base at J, with 11 bases in the middle. This chain's CDR3 is CASSQQGKNTEAFF. The CDR3 DNA sequence: TGCGCCAGCAGCCAACAGGGAAAGAACACTGAAGCTTTCTTT.

This sequence joins TRBV10-3 and TRBJ1-1; unclear D gene. CDR1 and CDR2 (germline): ENHRY, SYGVKD. The CDR3 runs to 13 residues. V was shortened by 7 bases and J by 0 bases, with 9 bases between the two germline ends. The DNA for the CDR3 is TGTGCCATCACCCCAGACTTGAACACTGAAGCTTTCTTT. As protein: CAITPDLNTEAFF.

The CDR3: CASSPQQGPTYEQYF. The CDR3, as DNA: TGTGCCAGCAGTCCCCAACAGGGGCCCACCTACGAGCAGTACTTC. The chain has TRBV6-1 and TRBJ2-7, with TRBD1 matching over 7 bases. This CDR3 spans 15 amino acids. Per the germline V gene, CDR1 is MNHNS and CDR2 is SASEGT. J lost 2 bases, V lost 5 bases, and 9 bases had no gene match.

This chain uses TRBV11-3 with TRBJ1-1; 8 nucleotides line up with TRBD1. The CDR3 covers 16 residues. Germline-derived CDR1 and CDR2 are SGHNT and YENEEA. Unmatched junction bases numbered 8, after V lost 5 bases and J lost 0 bases. Written as DNA, the CDR3 is TGTGCCAGCAGCCTCGGACAGGGTAAGATGAACACTGAAGCTTTCTTT. Translation: CASSLGQGKMNTEAFF.

This clone has just one count. A read error may produce the germline difference seen at one junction end. This chain connects TRBV27 to TRBJ1-2; 8 positions agree with TRBD1. The length of the CDR3 is 17 residues. CDR1 and CDR2 (germline): MNHEY, SMNVEV (reference sequence). The CDR3 DNA is TGTGCCAGCAGTATATCCGGCAGGGGGCGAGCTAACTATGGCTACACCTTC. It translates to CASSISGRGRANYGYTF.

This clone was seen a single time. The chain employs TRBV27 and TRBJ2-3, with D possibly TRBD1 on 5 matching bases. The CDR3 spans 15 residues. Germline CDR1 is MNHEY and CDR2 is SMNVEV (reference sequence). With 7 bases removed from V and 3 bases from J, the gap between germline ends came to 17 bases. The CDR3, as DNA: TGTGCCAGCAAAAAAGCAGACAGATATACAGATACGCAGTATTTT. Encoded protein: CASKKADRYTDTQYF.

This chain links TRBV6-6 with TRBJ2-3; weak D call: TRBD1 (6 bases). The germline CDR1 and CDR2 sequences are MNHNY and SVGAGI (reference sequence). Trimming stripped 11 bases from V and 3 bases from J, with 18 bases between. The CDR3 contains 14 residues. The CDR3 region is CASGVGTGTDTQYF. CDR3 nucleotides: TGTGCCTCAGGGGTCGGCACAGGGACAGATACGCAGTATTTT.

Comment on this clone: This same CDR3 is encoded by further DNA sequences in the sample. The chain employs TRBV27 and TRBJ1-4; D not certain. The CDR3 is made up of 12 amino acids. Looked up from germline, CDR1 is MNHEY and CDR2 is SMNVEV (reference sequence). V lost 4 bases to trimming and J lost 5 bases, with 5 bases between them. The CDR3 nucleotides are TGTGCCAGCAGTTCCCGAAATGAAAAACTGTTTTTT. This gives the protein CASSSRNEKLFF.

The rearrangement links TRBV6-5 to TRBJ2-4, with D uncertain. This CDR3 is built from 16 residues. CDR1 is MNHEY and CDR2 is SVGAGI in the germline V gene. V was shortened by 4 bases and J by 0 bases, with 13 bases between the two germline ends. CDR3 DNA: TGTGCCAGCAGTTCTAGATCTAAGGAAGCCAAAAACATTCAGTACTTC. It is translated as CASSSRSKEAKNIQYF.

The rearrangement joins TRBV6-6 to TRBJ2-7; D remains ambiguous. Germline lookup yields CDR1 MNHNY and CDR2 SVGAGI (reference sequence). The CDR3 is 14 amino acids. Deletions cut 2 bases from V and 7 bases from J, with 15 bases between. The DNA for the CDR3 is TGTGCCAGCAGTTACCCCGGGCCCACCGGTGAGCAGTACTTC. Translating it yields CASSYPGPTGEQYF.

The chain links TRBV18 to TRBJ2-5; the match to TRBD2 covers 13 bases. V shed 3 bases and J 5 bases; nucleotides not matched to a gene: 9. Germline V gene sequence: CDR1 KGHSH, CDR2 LQKENI. The CDR3 covers 17 residues. In DNA form, the CDR3 reads TGTGCCAGCTCACCCCGACTAGCGGGAGGCGGGTGGGAGACCCAGTACTTC. Translating gives CASSPRLAGGGWETQYF.

Of note for this clone: The sample contains more than one DNA sequence encoding this CDR3. The chain carries TRBV28 and TRBJ2-1, with TRBD2 matching over 8 bases. Unmatched junction bases numbered 7, after V lost 4 bases and J lost 8 bases. In germline, CDR1 is MDHEN, CDR2 SYDVKM. This CDR3 is 14 amino acids long. Written as DNA, the CDR3 is TGTGCCAGCAGTTGGACCAGCGGGAGCGATGAGCAGTTCTTC. Protein: CASSWTSGSDEQFF.

This chain links TRBV18 with TRBJ1-1; no clear D. Germline CDR1 KGHSH, CDR2 LQKENI. This CDR3 is 15 amino acids long. Trimming cost V 2 bases and J 2 bases, with 12 bases left between them. Here the CDR3 reads CASSPAWQPNTEAFF. DNA of the CDR3: TGTGCCAGCTCACCAGCGTGGCAGCCCAACACTGAAGCTTTCTTT.

The chain links TRBV18 to TRBJ2-3; no clear D. CDR1 is KGHSH, CDR2 LQKENI, per germline. The V and J ends lost 2 bases and 3 bases respectively, with 6 bases between them. The CDR3 has 13 residues. The CDR3 DNA reads TGTGCCAGCTCACCAGAGTGGACAGATACGCAGTATTTT. This codes for CASSPEWTDTQYF.

The chain is built from TRBV5-1 and TRBJ2-5; D is unresolved. Germline CDR1 reads SGHRS; CDR2 reads YFSETQ. This CDR3 is 15 amino acids long. V was shortened by 2 bases and J by 1 base, with 12 bases between the two germline ends. CDR3 protein: CASSFRDPFQETQYF. The CDR3 DNA reads as TGCGCCAGCAGCTTCAGAGACCCTTTCCAAGAGACCCAGTACTTC.

The rearrangement joins TRBV27 to TRBJ1-1; D unclear. In germline, CDR1 is MNHEY, CDR2 SMNVEV (reference sequence). V was pared by 3 bases and J by 4 bases, with 15 bases between. This CDR3 region has 15 residues. CDR3 nucleotide sequence: TGTGCCAGCAGTTTGCATGGCCAACGGTTCACTGAAGCTTTCTTT. It is translated as CASSLHGQRFTEAFF.